A selection of T cell receptor beta chains follows, all from one sample in a study of blood T cell repertoires in COVID-19. TCRdb's copy holds only in-frame clones and misses some; the assay was immunoSEQ multiplex PCR. This table holds some 81,000 clones, about 95% found once. Input material: peripheral blood. The receptors derive from a human donor with active COVID-19. The donor label of this sample is uncertain. The CDR3 runs from the conserved cysteine through the conserved F or W. Fields, in order: J gene, clone size, V gene, D gene, CDR3 protein, CDR3 DNA. The D gene is left open where the match is weak. Expanded clones get a size class; other rows say once, few or many, or leave the size out.

>TRBJ2-1|.|TRBV6-4|.
CASSEGEDSYNEQFF
TGTGCCAGCAGCGAGGGAGAGGACTCCTACAATGAGCAGTTCTTC
>TRBJ1-1|.|TRBV28|.
CASSYDVGAGREAFF
TGTGCCAGCAGTTACGATGTGGGGGCCGGTCGTGAAGCTTTCTTT
>TRBJ2-1|.|TRBV7-2|TRBD2
CASSNKLAGGYEQFF
TGTGCCAGCAGCAACAAACTAGCGGGGGGTTATGAGCAGTTCTTC
>TRBJ2-5|once|TRBV4-3|TRBD1
CASSQRGTGVGKTQYF
TGCGCCAGCAGCCAGAGGGGGACAGGGGTCGGGAAGACCCAGTACTTC
>TRBJ2-3|.|TRBV5-1|.
CASGDDRQKYF
TGCGCCAGCGGGGACGACAGGCAGAAGTATTTT
>TRBJ2-7|.|TRBV7-2|.
CASSPAGHEQYF
TGTGCCAGCAGCCCGGCGGGCCACGAGCAGTACTTC
>TRBJ2-5|once|TRBV5-1|.
CASSLFQETQYF
TGCGCCAGCAGCTTGTTCCAGGAGACCCAGTACTTC
>TRBJ2-4|.|TRBV6-2/TRBV6-3|TRBD2
CASSYGEGGIQYF
TGTGCCAGCAGTTACGGGGAGGGAGGCATTCAGTACTTC
>TRBJ1-5|.|TRBV11-2|TRBD1
CASSFGTGGQPQHF
TGTGCCAGCAGCTTCGGGACAGGGGGCCAGCCCCAGCATTTT
>TRBJ2-1|.|TRBV5-1|TRBD2
CASSLITSGTHEQFF
TGCGCCAGCAGCTTGATCACTAGCGGGACGCATGAGCAGTTCTTC
>TRBJ1-5|.|TRBV6-6|.
CASSTHKNQPQHF
TGTGCCAGCAGTACTCATAAGAACCAGCCCCAGCATTTT
>TRBJ1-4|.|TRBV19|TRBD1
CASTSIGRGKYATNEKLFF
TGTGCCAGTACCTCGATTGGCAGGGGGAAATATGCAACTAATGAAAAACTGTTTTTT
>TRBJ2-1|.|TRBV6-1|.
CASSEARHEQFF
TGTGCCAGCAGTGAAGCGCGCCATGAGCAGTTCTTC
>TRBJ2-3|.|TRBV10-3|TRBD2
CAISEGTSGDTQYF
TGTGCCATCAGTGAGGGGACTAGCGGAGATACGCAGTATTTT
>TRBJ1-3|.|TRBV5-4|.
CASSRRDKVNTIYF
TGTGCCAGCAGCCGCCGGGACAAGGTTAACACCATATATTTT
>TRBJ2-4|.|TRBV2|.
CASEKATRTEGYF
TGTGCCAGCGAAAAGGCAACTAGGACAGAGGGGTACTTC
>TRBJ2-1|once|TRBV9|.
CASSDRWGLYDEQFF
TGTGCCAGCAGCGACCGATGGGGGCTCTACGATGAGCAGTTCTTC
>TRBJ1-1|.|TRBV12-5|.
CASGTGTEAFF
TGTGCTAGTGGGACCGGGACAGAAGCTTTCTTT
>TRBJ2-7|.|TRBV15|TRBD1
CATSSTGTGLHEQYF
TGTGCCACCAGCTCCACCGGGACAGGGCTACACGAGCAGTACTTC
>TRBJ2-7|.|TRBV11-3|TRBD1
CASSLGGQGALEQYF
TGTGCCAGCAGCTTAGGGGGACAGGGGGCCCTCGAGCAGTACTTC
>TRBJ1-6|.|TRBV5-1|.
CASSLLPDNSPLHF
TGCGCCAGCAGCTTATTACCGGATAATTCACCCCTCCACTTT
>TRBJ2-5|.|TRBV3-1/TRBV3-2|.
CASSLRGGETQYF
TGTGCCAGCAGCCTCCGAGGCGGAGAGACCCAGTACTTC
>TRBJ2-5|.|TRBV15|.
CATSRLETQYF
TGTGCCACCAGCAGACTCGAGACCCAGTACTTC
>TRBJ2-7|.|TRBV19|.
CASSPSFGSSEQYF
TGTGCCAGTAGCCCTAGTTTTGGCTCCTCTGAGCAGTACTTC
>TRBJ1-1|.|TRBV2|TRBD1
CASSEGASGGSEAFF
TGTGCCAGCAGTGAAGGGGCGTCAGGGGGCTCTGAAGCTTTCTTT
>TRBJ1-4|.|TRBV5-6|TRBD1
CASSWGTGNNEKLFF
TGTGCCAGCAGCTGGGGGACAGGCAATAATGAAAAACTGTTTTTT
>TRBJ1-4|.|TRBV7-9|.
CASSLARQEKNEKLFF
TGTGCCAGCAGCTTAGCTCGACAGGAGAAAAATGAAAAACTGTTTTTT
>TRBJ2-7|few|TRBV4-3|TRBD1
CASSPVFGTGGYEQYF
TGCGCCAGCAGCCCTGTCTTCGGGACAGGGGGATACGAGCAGTACTTC
>TRBJ1-5|.|TRBV10-3|TRBD1
CAISESTQGASQPQHF
TGTGCCATCAGTGAGTCGACTCAGGGGGCGAGTCAGCCCCAGCATTTT
>TRBJ2-1|.|TRBV3-1/TRBV3-2|TRBD2
CASSQDHTSGIYNEQFF
TGTGCCAGCAGCCAAGATCATACTAGCGGGATCTACAATGAGCAGTTCTTC
>TRBJ2-7|.|TRBV5-5|.
CASSFFSGAYEQYF
TGTGCCAGCAGCTTCTTTTCAGGCGCCTACGAGCAGTACTTC
>TRBJ1-5|.|TRBV2|TRBD1
CASSAEQGNQPQHF
TGTGCCAGCAGTGCGGAACAGGGGAACCAGCCCCAGCATTTT
>TRBJ1-1|.|TRBV6-2/TRBV6-3|.
CASSVRPAEAFF
TGTGCCAGCAGTGTACGTCCGGCTGAAGCTTTCTTT
>TRBJ1-5|few|TRBV5-1|.
CASSSAGGNQPQHF
TGCGCCAGCAGCTCAGCAGGGGGCAATCAGCCCCAGCATTTT
>TRBJ2-3|.|TRBV7-2|TRBD2
CASSLGLAGGEDTQYF
TGTGCCAGCAGCTTGGGACTAGCGGGAGGTGAAGATACGCAGTATTTT
>TRBJ2-7|.|TRBV29-1|TRBD2
CSVGEGSYEQYF
TGCAGCGTTGGGGAGGGTTCCTACGAGCAGTACTTC
>TRBJ1-2|.|TRBV7-2|TRBD1
CASSLGQGENGYTF
TGTGCCAGCAGCTTGGGACAGGGGGAAAATGGCTACACCTTC
>TRBJ2-7|once|TRBV14|TRBD2
CASSQDSFLAGGSGQSYEQYF
TGTGCCAGCAGCCAAGATAGCTTCCTAGCGGGGGGATCGGGTCAATCCTACGAGCAGTACTTC
>TRBJ1-2|.|TRBV28|.
CASSLGANYGYTF
TGTGCCAGCAGTTTAGGGGCGAACTATGGCTACACCTTC
>TRBJ1-2|.|TRBV28|TRBD1
CATPWEGGTGYTF
TGTGCCACCCCCTGGGAAGGGGGCACTGGCTACACCTTC
>TRBJ2-2|.|TRBV7-9|.
CASSQGSGTGELFF
TGTGCCAGCAGTCAGGGATCGGGCACCGGGGAGCTGTTTTTT
>TRBJ2-2|.|TRBV19|.
CASSIGVQLNTGELFF
TGTGCCAGTAGTATAGGTGTCCAACTGAACACCGGGGAGCTGTTTTTT
>TRBJ1-5|.|TRBV27|TRBD1
CASSSQGFTQPQHF
TGTGCCAGCAGTTCACAGGGGTTTACTCAGCCCCAGCATTTT
>TRBJ2-1|once|TRBV4-1|TRBD2
CASSQASGVYNEQFF
TGCGCCAGCAGCCAAGCTAGCGGGGTTTACAATGAGCAGTTCTTC
>TRBJ2-7|.|TRBV18|.
CASSYSGTDRQYF
TGTGCCAGCTCCTACTCCGGGACGGACAGACAGTACTTC
>TRBJ1-5|few|TRBV4-2|.
CASSQDWGREQPQHF
TGTGCCAGCAGCCAAGATTGGGGGCGCGAACAGCCCCAGCATTTT